The source of this TCR beta chain is a study of response to subunit inactivated influenza vaccine. Study-level results: Researchers suggested that each seasonal influenza vaccination recruits few new T cells.

CDR1 and CDR2 from the germline V gene are SQVTM and ANQGSEA. Deletions cut 7 bases from V and 2 bases from J, with 12 bases between. This CDR3 is built from 13 residues. Using its own MiXCR run on the RT-PCR reads, TCRdb lists one record per CDR3 protein. Of 400,000 to 650,000 distinct CDR3 sequences in the sample, more than 7% were seen once. This clonotype has a handful of counts. No antigen is known for it. The sequencing used PBMCs from blood, collected around 2 years after vaccination. The gene calls are TRBV29-1 and TRBJ1-3; TRBD1 might be the D (6 bases). The clonotype was recovered from a man between 50 and 75 years old who received an inactivated influenza vaccine. CDR3 loop: CSATGKAGNTIYF. In DNA form, the CDR3 reads TGCAGCGCCACAGGGAAGGCTGGAAACACCATATATTTT.